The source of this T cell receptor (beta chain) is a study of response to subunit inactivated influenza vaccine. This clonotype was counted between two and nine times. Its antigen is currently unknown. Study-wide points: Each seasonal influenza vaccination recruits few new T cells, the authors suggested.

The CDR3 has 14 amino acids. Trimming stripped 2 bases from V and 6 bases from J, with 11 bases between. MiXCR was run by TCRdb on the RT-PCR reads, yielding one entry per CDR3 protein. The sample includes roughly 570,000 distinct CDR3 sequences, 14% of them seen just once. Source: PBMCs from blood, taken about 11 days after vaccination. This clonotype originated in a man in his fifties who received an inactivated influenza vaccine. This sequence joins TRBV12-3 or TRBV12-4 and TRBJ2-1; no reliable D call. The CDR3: CASSLPSPGNEQFF. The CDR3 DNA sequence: TGTGCCAGCAGTTTACCCTCACCCGGCAATGAGCAGTTCTTC.